One and the same sample provided the 25 T cell receptor beta chains below, sequenced in a study of T cells after yellow fever vaccination. TCRdb itself ran the 5' RACE reads through MiXCR, one entry per CDR3 protein. The top ten clones hold about 25% of a sample with about 110,000 distinct CDR3 sequences, 7% to 8.5% of them seen once. Source: CD8+ T cells sorted from PBMCs, taken 45 days after the yellow fever booster vaccination. The source of these receptors is a man in his thirties or forties who received the YFV17D yellow fever vaccine.

This clonotype occurred many times. V usage is TRBV2 and J usage is TRBJ2-1; TRBD2 matches at 7 bases. Germline-derived CDR1 and CDR2 are SNHLY and FYNNEI. The CDR3 is 16 amino acids. The V gene end was trimmed by 8 bases and the J gene end by 0 bases; junction bases not matched to a gene: 10. CDR3 loop: CASSPLAESSYNEQFF. CDR3 DNA: TGTGCCAGCTCGCCCCTAGCGGAATCCTCCTACAATGAGCAGTTCTTC.

This clonotype was seen at least ten times. The V gene is TRBV7-2, the J gene TRBJ1-6; D is uncertain. V lost 2 bases, J lost 13 bases, and 9 bases lay in between. The germline V gene has CDR1 SGHTA and CDR2 FQGNSA. The CDR3 is 12 amino acids. The DNA for the CDR3 is TGTGCCAGCAGCTTATTTCCCCTCCCCCTCCACTTT. Encoded protein: CASSLFPLPLHF.

This clonotype has a count of ten or more. The genes are TRBV11-2 and TRBJ1-4, with 8 bases that match TRBD1. Germline trimming cut 5 bases from V and 7 bases from J; bases unmatched to any gene: 9. The CDR3 is 15 residues long. From germline, CDR1 is SGHAT and CDR2 FQNNGV. The CDR3 sequence: CASSETGALGEKLFF. The CDR3 nucleotides read TGTGCCAGCAGCGAGACAGGGGCCCTGGGTGAAAAACTGTTTTTT.

The rearrangement uses TRBV6-2 or TRBV6-3 and TRBJ2-1; a weak D match, TRBD2 (5 bases). The CDR3 covers 15 residues. V was trimmed by 6 bases and J by 8 bases, leaving 20 bases between them. The germline CDR1 and CDR2 sequences are MNHEY and SVGEGT. CDR3 protein: CASRFLSEGRDEQFF. The DNA of the CDR3 is TGTGCCAGCAGATTCCTGAGTGAGGGCCGGGATGAGCAGTTCTTC.

This clonotype was detected ten times or more. At one end, the junction sequence differs from germline, possibly due to a read error. The chain carries TRBV7-9 and TRBJ2-1, with TRBD2 matching over 9 bases. The CDR3 totals 15 residues. CDR1 is SEHNR, CDR2 FQNEAQ, per germline (reference sequence). The CDR3: CASSLAGISYNEQFF. The CDR3 DNA follows: TGTGCCAGCAGCCTAGCGGGGATATCCTACAATGAGCAGTTCTTC.

This chain uses TRBV3-1 with TRBJ2-1; D might be TRBD2 (5 bases). Trimming cost V 0 bases and J 6 bases, with 12 bases left between them. The CDR3 contains 15 residues. Germline V lookup: CDR1 LGHDT, CDR2 YNNKEL (reference sequence). CDR3 sequence (DNA): TGTGCCAGCAGCCAAGATATTGGGAGCCCCAATGAGCAGTTCTTC. Amino acids: CASSQDIGSPNEQFF.

Concerning this clonotype: Given a much more abundant clone one base away, this may be a read error. Lacking the conserved final phenylalanine or tryptophan, this CDR3 likely reflects a read error. The rearrangement uses TRBV28 and TRBJ1-5; 7 bases map to TRBD1. The CDR3 is 15 residues long. Germline assignment: CDR1 MDHEN and CDR2 SYDVKM. V lost 3 bases, J lost 4 bases, and 6 bases stayed unmatched. CDR3 amino acids: CASSFPEGANQPQHS. CDR3 bases: TGTGCCAGCAGTTTTCCGGAGGGGGCTAATCAGCCCCAGCATTCT.

At least ten counts were recorded for this clonotype. The chain couples TRBV4-2 to TRBJ2-5; either TRBD1 or TRBD2 may fit D (7 bases each). CDR1 is LGHNA and CDR2 is YNFKEQ in the germline V gene. This CDR3 has 15 residues. The germline V and J ends were trimmed by 0 bases and 3 bases, with 11 bases remaining between them. The CDR3 sequence is CASSQEQGREETQYF. In DNA, the CDR3 is TGTGCCAGCAGCCAAGAACAGGGGAGGGAAGAGACCCAGTACTTC.

This clonotype was detected many times. The chain recombines TRBV4-3 with TRBJ1-1; a possible D gene is TRBD1 (5 bases). This CDR3 region has 13 residues. Looked up from germline, CDR1 is LGHNA and CDR2 is YSLEER. The germline V and J ends were trimmed by 1 base and 5 bases, with 8 bases remaining between them. The CDR3 DNA follows: TGCGCCAGCAGCCAAGGGTGGGGGACTGAAGCTTTCTTT. Translated: CASSQGWGTEAFF.

This clonotype was detected ten times or more. The chain combines TRBV12-3 or TRBV12-4 with TRBJ2-2, with D unclear. The CDR3 is 15 residues long. The ends were cut back, 5 bases at V and 3 bases at J, with 13 bases in the middle. The CDR3 DNA reads as TGTGCCAGCAGTAAGATCTTATCATACACCGGGGAGCTGTTTTTT. It codes for CASSKILSYTGELFF.

This clonotype was counted at least ten times. The chain joins TRBV4-3 to TRBJ2-3; D tentatively fits TRBD1 or TRBD2 (5 bases each). V gave up 4 bases and J gave up 0 bases, with 11 bases separating them. The CDR3 spans 15 residues. The germline V gene has CDR1 LGHNA and CDR2 YSLEER. As DNA, the CDR3 is TGCGCCAGCAGCCGGACGTGGGACAGCACAGATACGCAGTATTTT. It encodes CASSRTWDSTDTQYF.

This clonotype was recorded at least ten times. The gene calls are TRBV4-1 and TRBJ2-7; D is ambiguous. This CDR3 is 13 amino acids long. V dropped 1 base and J dropped 3 bases, with 7 bases sitting between them. Germline values: CDR1 MGHRA, CDR2 YSYEKL. DNA of the CDR3: TGCGCCAGCAGCCAAGTCCACAACTACGAGCAGTACTTC. Amino acids: CASSQVHNYEQYF.

This clonotype was counted ten times or more. The V call is TRBV6-4, the J call TRBJ2-1, with D possibly being TRBD2 (5 bases). V was trimmed by 3 bases and J by 14 bases, leaving 14 bases between them. The germline V gene has CDR1 MRHNA and CDR2 SNTAGT. The CDR3 has 12 residues. This CDR3 is CASSEFKRRKFF. The CDR3 DNA reads as TGTGCCAGCAGTGAGTTCAAGCGGAGGAAGTTCTTC.

The table lists this clonotype with many counts. The chain couples TRBV10-3 to TRBJ2-7; 9 positions match TRBD2. The CDR3 covers 14 residues. V dropped 5 bases and J dropped 3; count of bases not matched to a gene: 5. CDR1 is ENHRY and CDR2 is SYGVKD in the germline V gene. Here the CDR3 DNA reads TGTGCCATCAGTACCGTAGCGGGAGACTACGAGCAGTACTTC. It translates to CAISTVAGDYEQYF.

This chain connects TRBV10-2 to TRBJ1-5; D is unclear. The germline V gene encodes CDR1 WSHSY and CDR2 SAAADI. The CDR3 length is 20 residues. V was clipped by 2 bases and J by 0 bases, with 23 bases between them. The CDR3 region has the DNA TGCGCCAGCAGTGAGGGAACGGGAACCCGTTTCGCCTATAGCAATCAGCCCCAGCATTTT. Amino acids: CASSEGTGTRFAYSNQPQHF.

This clonotype has only a few counts. CDR3 protein: CASSLNRDGYGYTF. DNA for the CDR3: TGCGCCAGCAGCCTGAACAGGGACGGCTATGGCTACACCTTC. The V gene is TRBV4-3, the J gene TRBJ1-2; tentative D call: TRBD1 (6 bases). Germline V gene lookup returns CDR1 LGHNA and CDR2 YSLEER. V was pared by 4 bases and J by 4 bases, with 13 bases between. The CDR3 spans 14 residues.

At least ten counts were recorded for this clonotype. This chain connects TRBV4-3 to TRBJ2-7; 7 nucleotides match TRBD2. The CDR3 loop spans 14 amino acids. The junction had 3 bases not matched to a gene; V was cut back by 0 bases and J by 4 bases. Germline V gene sequence: CDR1 LGHNA, CDR2 YSLEER. This chain's CDR3 is CASSQERREYEQYF. CDR3 sequence (DNA): TGCGCCAGCAGCCAAGAGAGGCGGGAGTACGAGCAGTACTTC.

Comment on this clonotype: This may come from a read error, since a much larger clone is one base off. This chain uses TRBV29-1 with TRBJ2-1; D gene ambiguous. Between the trimmed V and J ends, which lost 7 bases and 8 bases, there was a span of 18 bases. The germline V gene encodes CDR1 SQVTM and CDR2 ANQGSEA. This CDR3 has 13 residues. The CDR3 region is CSGCANTFDEQFF. Here the CDR3 DNA reads TGCAGCGGTTGTGCGAACACGTTCGATGAGCAGTTCTTC.

This rearrangement joins TRBV7-9 to TRBJ2-7; D perhaps matches TRBD1 (6 bases). V lost 5 bases and J 9 bases, leaving 20 bases between the germline ends. Germline loops: CDR1 SEHNR, CDR2 FQNEAQ (reference sequence). CDR3 size: 14 residues. The CDR3, as DNA: TGTGCCAGCAGCATAAAGGACCAGGGGTTTGGGCAGTACTTC. Its translation is CASSIKDQGFGQYF.

At least ten counts were recorded for this clonotype. This chain links TRBV7-2 with TRBJ2-7, with TRBD2 as a possible D gene (6 bases). Germline V lookup: CDR1 SGHTA, CDR2 FQGNSA. This CDR3 is built from 15 residues. V lost 6 bases and J 0 bases, leaving 15 bases between the germline ends. The CDR3 region is CASSSQAGSSYEQYF. CDR3 nucleotides: TGTGCCAGCAGTTCACAGGCGGGGAGCTCCTACGAGCAGTACTTC.

The rearrangement joins TRBV20-1 to TRBJ2-7, with a tentative D call TRBD1 (6 bases). In germline, CDR1 is DFQATT, CDR2 SNEGSKA (reference sequence). The V end was cut by 2 bases, the J end by 3 bases, with 14 bases between. This CDR3 region has 14 residues. DNA of the CDR3: TGCAGTGCTAGACCCCCGGGACAAGGCTACGAGCAGTACTTC. It codes for CSARPPGQGYEQYF.

This clonotype was observed many times. CDR3 region: CASSTSPDRAQPQHF. In DNA, the CDR3 is TGTGCCAGCAGCACCTCCCCCGACAGAGCCCAGCCCCAGCATTTT. The chain has TRBV6-1 and TRBJ1-5; tentatively, D is TRBD1 (5 bases). Deletions cut 6 bases from V and 7 bases from J, with 19 bases between. The CDR3 is made up of 15 amino acids. The V gene's germline CDR1 is MNHNS and CDR2 SASEGT.

This clonotype was seen at least ten times. The J gene is TRBJ2-3, the V gene TRBV18; D is unclear. Trimming shortened V by 2 bases and J by 2 bases, and 20 bases separated the two germline ends. CDR3 length equals 18 residues. Germline values: CDR1 KGHSH, CDR2 LQKENI. The chain's CDR3 is CASSPWAEQQPFTDTQYF. The CDR3, as DNA: TGTGCCAGCTCACCATGGGCGGAACAACAGCCCTTCACAGATACGCAGTATTTT.

This clonotype appeared a few times. The genes are TRBV4-3 and TRBJ2-5; TRBD1 matches 9 bases. There are 16 residues in the CDR3. CDR1 is LGHNA, CDR2 YSLEER, per germline. The ends lost 0 bases at V and 4 bases at J; junction bases unmatched: 6. This chain's CDR3 is CASSQDPGTGRETQYF. CDR3 in DNA: TGCGCCAGCAGCCAAGATCCGGGGACAGGGCGAGAGACCCAGTACTTC.

Points on this clonotype: With a much larger clone just one base away, this may be a read error. The rearrangement joins TRBV7-2 to TRBJ2-1; a weak D match, TRBD2 (5 bases). Germline CDR1 SGHTA, CDR2 FQGNSA. The CDR3 runs to 13 residues. The CDR3 sequence is CASSLSGNNQQFF. The CDR3 DNA reads as TGTGCCAGCAGCTTGTCGGGGAACAATCAGCAGTTCTTC.